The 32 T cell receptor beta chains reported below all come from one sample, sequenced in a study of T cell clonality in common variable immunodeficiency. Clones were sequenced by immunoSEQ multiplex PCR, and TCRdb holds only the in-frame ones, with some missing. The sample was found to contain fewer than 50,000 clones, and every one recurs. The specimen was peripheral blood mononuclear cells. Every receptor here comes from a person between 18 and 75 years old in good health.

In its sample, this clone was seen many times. The CDR3 is CASSAGVGTEAFF. The sequenced CDR3 bases are TGTGCCAGCAGCGCAGGGGTCGGCACTGAA. The gene calls are TRBV9 and TRBJ1-1; a weak D match, TRBD1 (6 bases). The read ends 3 residues early relative to the CDR3; the germline J gene fills the gap. The CDR3 is 13 amino acids. CDR1 is SGDLS, CDR2 YYNGEE, per germline. V gave up 3 bases and J gave up 4 bases, with 10 bases separating them.

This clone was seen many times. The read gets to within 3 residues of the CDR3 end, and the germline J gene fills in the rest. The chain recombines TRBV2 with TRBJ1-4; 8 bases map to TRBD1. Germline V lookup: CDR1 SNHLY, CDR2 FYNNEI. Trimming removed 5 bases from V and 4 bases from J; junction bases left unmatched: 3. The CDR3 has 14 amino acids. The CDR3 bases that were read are TGTGCCAGCAGTCAGGGGGCCCTTAATGAAAAA. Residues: CASSQGALNEK. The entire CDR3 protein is CASSQGALNEKLFF.

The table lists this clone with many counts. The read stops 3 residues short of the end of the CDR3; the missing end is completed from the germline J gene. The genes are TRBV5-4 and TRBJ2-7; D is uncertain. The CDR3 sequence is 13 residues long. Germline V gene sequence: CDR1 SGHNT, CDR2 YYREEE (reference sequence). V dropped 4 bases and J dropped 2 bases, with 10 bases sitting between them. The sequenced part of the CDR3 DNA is TGTGCCAGCAGCCCGGGTGGCGCCTACGAG. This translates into CASSPGGAYE. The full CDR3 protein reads CASSPGGAYEQYF. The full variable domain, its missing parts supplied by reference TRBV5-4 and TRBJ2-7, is ETGVTQSPTHLIKTRGQQVTLRCSSQSGHNTVSWYQQALGQGPQFIFQYYREEENGRGNFPPRFSGLQFPNYSSELNVNALELDDSALYLCASSPGGAYEQYFGPGTRLTVT.

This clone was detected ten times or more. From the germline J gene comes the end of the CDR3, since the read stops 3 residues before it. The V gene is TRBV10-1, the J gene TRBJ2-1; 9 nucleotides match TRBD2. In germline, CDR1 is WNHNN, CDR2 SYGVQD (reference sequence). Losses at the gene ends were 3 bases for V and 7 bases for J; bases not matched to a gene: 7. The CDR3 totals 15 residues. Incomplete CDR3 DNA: TGCGCCAGCAGTGACGGTGCTAGCGGGGCTAATGAG. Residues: CASSDGASGANE. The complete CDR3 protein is CASSDGASGANEQFF.

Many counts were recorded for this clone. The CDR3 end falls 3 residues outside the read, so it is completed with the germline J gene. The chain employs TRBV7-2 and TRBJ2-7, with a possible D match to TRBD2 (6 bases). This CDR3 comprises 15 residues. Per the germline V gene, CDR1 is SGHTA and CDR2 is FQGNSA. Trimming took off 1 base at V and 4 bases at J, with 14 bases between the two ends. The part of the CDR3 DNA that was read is TGTGCCAGCAGCTTAGGAGGAGGGTGGAGGTACGAG. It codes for CASSLGGGWRYE. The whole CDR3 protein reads CASSLGGGWRYEQYF.

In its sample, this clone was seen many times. The DNA read from the CDR3 is TGTGCCTCAAGGACAGGGTCTCCCGGGGATGGC. Translated, it gives CASRTGSPGDG. Given in full, the CDR3 is CASRTGSPGDGYTF. The chain recombines TRBV10-3 with TRBJ1-2, with 8 bases fitting TRBD1. The CDR3 is cut off 3 residues early in the read; its end comes from the germline J gene. The CDR3 consists of 14 residues. The ends lost 11 bases at V and 6 bases at J; junction bases unmatched: 14. Germline-derived CDR1 and CDR2 are ENHRY and SYGVKD.

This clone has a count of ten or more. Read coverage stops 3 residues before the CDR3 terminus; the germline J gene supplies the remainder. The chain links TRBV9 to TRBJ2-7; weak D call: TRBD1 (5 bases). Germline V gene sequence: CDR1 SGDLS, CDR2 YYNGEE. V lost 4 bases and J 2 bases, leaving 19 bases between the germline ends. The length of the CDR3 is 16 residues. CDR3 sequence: CASSLQGSTLPYEQYF. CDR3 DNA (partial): TGTGCCAGCAGCCTCCAGGGCTCGACGCTACCCTACGAG.

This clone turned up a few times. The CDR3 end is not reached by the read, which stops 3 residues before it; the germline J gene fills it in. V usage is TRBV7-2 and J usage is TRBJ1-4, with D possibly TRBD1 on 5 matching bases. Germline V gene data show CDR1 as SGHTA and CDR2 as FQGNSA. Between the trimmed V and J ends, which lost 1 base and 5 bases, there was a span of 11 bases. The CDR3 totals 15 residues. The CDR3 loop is CASSLVAGKNEKLFF. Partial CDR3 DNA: TGTGCCAGCAGCTTAGTCGCAGGGAAGAATGAAAAA.

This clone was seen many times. The CDR3 DNA, read in part, is TGTGCCAGCAGCTCCATTGGGGCGGGGACCGGGGAG. Amino acid sequence: CASSSIGAGTGE. The entire CDR3 sequence reads CASSSIGAGTGELFF. The V call is TRBV7-9, the J call TRBJ2-2, with D perhaps TRBD2 (6 bases). With the read ending 3 residues before the CDR3 end, the germline J gene is used to fill in that end. The CDR3 loop spans 15 amino acids. Germline-derived CDR1 and CDR2 are SEHNR and FQNEAQ (reference sequence). V lost 4 bases to trimming and J lost 5 bases, with 14 bases between them.

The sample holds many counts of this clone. CDR3 DNA (partial): TGTGCCATCAGTGAGTCGGGACTGGGGGAGACC. This gives the protein CAISESGLGET. The CDR3 reads in full as CAISESGLGETQYF. The chain joins TRBV10-3 to TRBJ2-5, with D maybe TRBD2 (6 bases). The read comes to an end 3 residues before the CDR3 does, leaving the germline J gene to fill in the end. From germline, CDR1 is ENHRY and CDR2 SYGVKD. This CDR3 region has 14 residues. Trimming removed 0 bases from V and 5 bases from J, with 10 bases in between.

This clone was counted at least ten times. CDR3 DNA (partial): TGCAGTGCTAGAGCGGGCCCAGGGTCAAATTCAGAGACC. Translated, it gives CSARAGPGSNSET. The whole CDR3 sequence reads CSARAGPGSNSETQYF. The genes are TRBV20-1 and TRBJ2-5; a possible D gene is TRBD1 (5 bases). Sequencing ends 3 residues short of the CDR3 end; the germline J gene provides the rest. The CDR3 sequence is 16 residues long. Trimming stripped 1 base from V and 4 bases from J, with 19 bases between. The V gene's germline CDR1 is DFQATT and CDR2 SNEGSKA (reference sequence).

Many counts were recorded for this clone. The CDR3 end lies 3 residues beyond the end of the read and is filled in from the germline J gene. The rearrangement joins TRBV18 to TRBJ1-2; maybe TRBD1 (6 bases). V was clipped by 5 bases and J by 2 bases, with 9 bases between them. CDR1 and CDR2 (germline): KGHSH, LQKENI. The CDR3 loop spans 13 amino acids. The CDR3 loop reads CASSTQGNYGYTF. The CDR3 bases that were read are TGTGCCAGCTCAACACAGGGCAACTATGGC. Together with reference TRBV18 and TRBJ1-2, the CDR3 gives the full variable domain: NAGVMQNPRHLVRRRGQEARLRCSPMKGHSHVYWYRQLPEEGLKFMVYLQKENIIDESGMPKERFSAEFPKEGPSILRIQQVVRGDSAAYFCASSTQGNYGYTFGSGTRLTVV.

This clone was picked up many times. CDR3 amino acids: CASSVGLAKETAFF. Partial CDR3 DNA: TGTGCCAGCAGCGTAGGACTAGCGAAAGAGACA. This chain joins TRBV9 and TRBJ1-1; D is unresolved. Coverage ceases 3 residues before the CDR3 finishes, and the germline J gene fills in the end. The CDR3 extends over 14 amino acids. Germline CDR1 is SGDLS and CDR2 is YYNGEE.

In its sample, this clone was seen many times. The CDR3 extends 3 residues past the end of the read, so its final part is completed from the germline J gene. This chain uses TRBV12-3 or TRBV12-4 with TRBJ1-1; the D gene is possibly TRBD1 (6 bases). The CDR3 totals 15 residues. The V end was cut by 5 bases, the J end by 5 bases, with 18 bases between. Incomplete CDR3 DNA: TGTGCCAGCAGTCTTGGGGGGGGGCTCCCAACTGAA. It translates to CASSLGGGLPTE. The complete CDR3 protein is CASSLGGGLPTEAFF.

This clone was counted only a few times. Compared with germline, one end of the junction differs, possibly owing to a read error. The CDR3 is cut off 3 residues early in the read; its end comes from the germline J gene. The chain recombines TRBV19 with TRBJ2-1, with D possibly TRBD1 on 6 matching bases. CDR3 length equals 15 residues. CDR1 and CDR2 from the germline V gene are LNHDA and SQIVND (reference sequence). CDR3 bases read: TGTGCCAGGAGTATGCCCCCAGGGGACTACAATGAG. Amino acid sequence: CARSMPPGDYNE. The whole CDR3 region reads CARSMPPGDYNEQFF.

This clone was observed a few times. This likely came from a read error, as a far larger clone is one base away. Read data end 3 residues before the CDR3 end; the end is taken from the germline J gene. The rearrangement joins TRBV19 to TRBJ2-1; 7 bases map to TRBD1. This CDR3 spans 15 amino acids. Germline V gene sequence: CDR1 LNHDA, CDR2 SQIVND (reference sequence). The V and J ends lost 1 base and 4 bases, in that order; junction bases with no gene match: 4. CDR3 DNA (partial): TGTGCCAGTAGTATAGGAGGGGGCTTTTACAATGAG. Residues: CASSIGGGFYNE. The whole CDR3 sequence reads CASSIGGGFYNEQFF.

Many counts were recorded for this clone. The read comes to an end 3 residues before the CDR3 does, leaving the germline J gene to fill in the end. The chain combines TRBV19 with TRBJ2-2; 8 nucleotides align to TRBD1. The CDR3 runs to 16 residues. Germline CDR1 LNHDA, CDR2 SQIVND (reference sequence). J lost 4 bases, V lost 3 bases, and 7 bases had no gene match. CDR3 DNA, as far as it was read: TGTGCCAGTAGTATGGGACAGGCGGCGGGCACCGGGGAG. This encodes CASSMGQAAGTGE. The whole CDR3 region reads CASSMGQAAGTGELFF.

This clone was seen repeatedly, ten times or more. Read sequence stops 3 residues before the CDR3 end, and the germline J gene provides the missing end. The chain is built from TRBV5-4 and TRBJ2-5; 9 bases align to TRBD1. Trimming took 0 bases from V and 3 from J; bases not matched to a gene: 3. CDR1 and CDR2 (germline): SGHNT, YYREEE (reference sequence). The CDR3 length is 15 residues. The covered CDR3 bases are TGTGCCAGCAGCTTGGCCGGGGACAGGGAAGAGACC. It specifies CASSLAGDREET. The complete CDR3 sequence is CASSLAGDREETQYF.

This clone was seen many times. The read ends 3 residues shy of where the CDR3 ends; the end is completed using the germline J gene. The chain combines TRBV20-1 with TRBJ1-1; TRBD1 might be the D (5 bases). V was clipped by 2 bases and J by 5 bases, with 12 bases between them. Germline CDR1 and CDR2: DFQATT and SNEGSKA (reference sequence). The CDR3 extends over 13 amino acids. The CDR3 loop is CSARQGRVTEAFF. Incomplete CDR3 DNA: TGCAGTGCTAGACAGGGTCGTGTAACTGAA.

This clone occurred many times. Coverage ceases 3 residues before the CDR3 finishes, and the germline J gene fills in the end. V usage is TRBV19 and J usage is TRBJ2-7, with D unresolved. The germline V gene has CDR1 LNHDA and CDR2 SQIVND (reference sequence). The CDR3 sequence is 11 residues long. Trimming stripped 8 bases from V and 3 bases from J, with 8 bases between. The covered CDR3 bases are TGTGCCAGTGGTAACAACTACGAG. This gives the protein CASGNNYE. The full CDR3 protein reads CASGNNYEQYF.

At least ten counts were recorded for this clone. CDR3 bases read: TGTGCCTGGAGGGGACAGAACTACGAG. It encodes CAWRGQNYE. The entire CDR3 reads CAWRGQNYEQYF. The chain joins TRBV30 to TRBJ2-7; 7 bases map to TRBD1. The read stops 3 residues short of the end of the CDR3; the missing end is completed from the germline J gene. J was trimmed by 3 bases and V by 3 bases; bases with no gene match: 2. The V gene's germline CDR1 is GTSNPN and CDR2 SVGIG (reference sequence). The CDR3 extends over 12 amino acids. The full variable domain, rest sourced from reference TRBV30 and TRBJ2-7, is SQTIHQWPATLVQPVGSPLSLECTVEGTSNPNLYWYRQAAGRGLQLLFYSVGIGQISSEVPQNLSASRPQDRQFILSSKKLLLSDSGFYLCAWRGQNYEQYFGPGTRLTVT.

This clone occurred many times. CDR3 protein: CASSPERDTEAFF. CDR3 DNA, as far as it was read: TGTGCCAGCAGCCCAGAAAGGGACACTGAA. This chain connects TRBV4-2 to TRBJ1-1; D gene uncertain. Coverage ceases 3 residues before the CDR3 finishes, and the germline J gene fills in the end. CDR3 size: 13 residues. The V end lost 4 bases, the J end lost 3 bases, and 9 bases lay between the germline ends. Per the germline V gene, CDR1 is LGHNA and CDR2 is YNFKEQ.

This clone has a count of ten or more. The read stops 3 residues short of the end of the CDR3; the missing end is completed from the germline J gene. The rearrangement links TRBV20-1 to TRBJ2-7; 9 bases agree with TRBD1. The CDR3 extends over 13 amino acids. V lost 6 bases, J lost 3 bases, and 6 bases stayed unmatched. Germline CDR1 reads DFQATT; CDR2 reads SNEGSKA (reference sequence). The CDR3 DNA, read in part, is TGCAGTGCCCGCGGGGACAGGGACTACGAG. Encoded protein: CSARGDRDYE. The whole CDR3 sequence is CSARGDRDYEQYF.

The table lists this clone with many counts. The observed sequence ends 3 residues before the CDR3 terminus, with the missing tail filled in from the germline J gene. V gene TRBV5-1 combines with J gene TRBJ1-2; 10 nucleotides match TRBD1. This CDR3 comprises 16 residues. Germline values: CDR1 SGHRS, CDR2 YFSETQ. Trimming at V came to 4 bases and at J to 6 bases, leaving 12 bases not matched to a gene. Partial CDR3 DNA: TGCGCCAGCAGCCAAATCCCGGGACAGGGGCGAAATGGC. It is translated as CASSQIPGQGRNG. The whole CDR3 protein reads CASSQIPGQGRNGYTF.

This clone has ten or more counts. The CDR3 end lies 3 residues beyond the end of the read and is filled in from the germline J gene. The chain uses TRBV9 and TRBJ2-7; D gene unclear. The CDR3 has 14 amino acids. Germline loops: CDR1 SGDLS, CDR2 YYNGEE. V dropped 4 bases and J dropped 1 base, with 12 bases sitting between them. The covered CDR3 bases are TGTGCCAGCAGCTTGACACCTACTTCCTACGAG. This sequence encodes CASSLTPTSYE. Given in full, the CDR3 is CASSLTPTSYEQYF.

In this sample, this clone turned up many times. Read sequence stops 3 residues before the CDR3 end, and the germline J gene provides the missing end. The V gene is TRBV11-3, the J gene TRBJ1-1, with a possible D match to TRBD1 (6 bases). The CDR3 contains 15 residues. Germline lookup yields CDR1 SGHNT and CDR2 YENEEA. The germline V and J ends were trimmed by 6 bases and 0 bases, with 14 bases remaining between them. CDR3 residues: CASSLREGVNTEAFF. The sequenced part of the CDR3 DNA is TGTGCCAGCAGTTTACGAGAGGGGGTGAACACTGAA.

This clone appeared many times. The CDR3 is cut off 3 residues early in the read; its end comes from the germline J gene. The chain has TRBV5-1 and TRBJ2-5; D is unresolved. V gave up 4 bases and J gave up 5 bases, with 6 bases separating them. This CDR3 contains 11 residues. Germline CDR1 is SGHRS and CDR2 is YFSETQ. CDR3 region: CASSPGETQYF. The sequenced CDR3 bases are TGCGCCAGCAGCCCCGGTGAGACC.

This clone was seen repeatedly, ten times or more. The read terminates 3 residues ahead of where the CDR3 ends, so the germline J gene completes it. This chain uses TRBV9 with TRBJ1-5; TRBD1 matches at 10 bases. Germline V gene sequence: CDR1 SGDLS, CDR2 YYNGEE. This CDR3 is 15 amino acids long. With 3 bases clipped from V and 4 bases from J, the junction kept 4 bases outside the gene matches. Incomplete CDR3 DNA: TGTGCCAGCAGCGAGGGACAGGGGTTAAATCAGCCC. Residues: CASSEGQGLNQP. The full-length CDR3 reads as CASSEGQGLNQPQHF.

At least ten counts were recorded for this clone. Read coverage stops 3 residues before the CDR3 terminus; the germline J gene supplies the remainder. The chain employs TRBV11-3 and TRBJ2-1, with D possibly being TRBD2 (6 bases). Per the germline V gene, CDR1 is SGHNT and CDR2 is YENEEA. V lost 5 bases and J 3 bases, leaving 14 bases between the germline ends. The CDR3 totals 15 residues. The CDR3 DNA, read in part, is TGTGCCAGCAGCACGGGACTGGGCTACTACAATGAG. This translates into CASSTGLGYYNE. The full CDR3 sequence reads CASSTGLGYYNEQFF.

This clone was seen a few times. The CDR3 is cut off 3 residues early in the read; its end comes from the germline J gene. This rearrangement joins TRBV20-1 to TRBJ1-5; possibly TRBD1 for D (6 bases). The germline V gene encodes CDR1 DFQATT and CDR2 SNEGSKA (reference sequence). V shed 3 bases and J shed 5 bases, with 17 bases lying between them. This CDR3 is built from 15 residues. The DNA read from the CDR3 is TGCAGTGCTAGGGCGAACAGGAAGGGGGATCAGCCC. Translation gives CSARANRKGDQP. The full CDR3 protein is CSARANRKGDQPQHF.

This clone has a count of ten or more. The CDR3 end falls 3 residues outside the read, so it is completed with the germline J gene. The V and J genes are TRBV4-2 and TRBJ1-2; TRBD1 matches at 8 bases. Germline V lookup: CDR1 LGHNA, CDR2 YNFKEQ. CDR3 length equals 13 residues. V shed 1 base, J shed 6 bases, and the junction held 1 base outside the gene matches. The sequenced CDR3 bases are TGTGCCAGCAGCCAAGCGACAGGGGATGGC. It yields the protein CASSQATGDG. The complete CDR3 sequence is CASSQATGDGYTF.

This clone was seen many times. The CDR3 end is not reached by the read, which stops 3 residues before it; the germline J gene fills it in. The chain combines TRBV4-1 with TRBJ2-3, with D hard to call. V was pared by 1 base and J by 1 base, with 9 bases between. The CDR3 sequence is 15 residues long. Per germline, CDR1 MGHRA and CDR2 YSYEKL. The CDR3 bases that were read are TGCGCCAGCAGCCAAGTTGTAGCAGGCACAGATACG. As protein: CASSQVVAGTDT. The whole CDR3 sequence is CASSQVVAGTDTQYF.